The 24 T cell receptor beta chains reported below all come from one sample, sequenced in a study of response to subunit inactivated influenza vaccine. TCRdb ran MiXCR on the RT-PCR reads and lists one entry per CDR3 protein. This table has 650,000 to 800,000 distinct CDR3 sequences, approximately 14% appearing once. The sequencing here drew on PBMCs from blood, taken 14 to 15 days before vaccination. These receptors all come from a man over 45 who received an inactivated influenza vaccine.

The DNA of the CDR3 is TGCAGTGCTAGAGATTTCGGGGACACAGATACGCAGTATTTT. Protein: CSARDFGDTDTQYF. The chain links TRBV20-1 to TRBJ2-3, with D perhaps TRBD2 (5 bases). The ends were cut back, 0 bases at V and 2 bases at J, with 9 bases in the middle. This CDR3 spans 14 amino acids. Germline V gene data show CDR1 as DFQATT and CDR2 as SNEGSKA (reference sequence).

The chain employs TRBV7-9 and TRBJ1-1; D uncertain. With 5 bases removed from V and 4 bases from J, the gap between germline ends came to 20 bases. The CDR3 spans 16 residues. The V gene's germline CDR1 is SEHNR and CDR2 FQNEAQ (reference sequence). The CDR3 is CASSRLSLREGTEAFF. The CDR3 DNA sequence: TGTGCCAGCAGCCGACTTTCTTTGCGGGAGGGCACTGAAGCTTTCTTT.

The genes are TRBV6-1 and TRBJ2-4; D is unclear. This CDR3 has 14 residues. Trimming shortened V by 6 bases and J by 0 bases, and 9 bases separated the two germline ends. Germline V lookup: CDR1 MNHNS, CDR2 SASEGT. CDR3 region: CASSPRRAKNIQYF. The CDR3 region has the DNA TGTGCCAGCAGCCCCCGACGAGCCAAAAACATTCAGTACTTC.

The chain employs TRBV27 and TRBJ1-2, with D unresolved. Trimming took 6 bases from V and 4 from J, leaving 15 bases between them. The length of the CDR3 is 14 residues. CDR1 is MNHEY and CDR2 is SMNVEV in the germline V gene (reference sequence). CDR3 sequence: CASSPGPASYGYTF. As DNA, the CDR3 is TGTGCCAGCAGCCCCGGGCCCGCGAGCTATGGCTACACCTTC.

The genes are TRBV6-5 and TRBJ1-2, with TRBD1 matching 10 bases. CDR1 is MNHEY, CDR2 SVGAGI, per germline. This CDR3 comprises 18 residues. V was clipped by 6 bases and J by 3 bases; unmatched bases: 16. The CDR3 nucleotides are TGTGCCAGCAGGTACCCTCGGACAGGGGGAAGAGAGGACTATGGCTACACCTTC. Translation gives CASRYPRTGGREDYGYTF.

In this sample, this clonotype turned up a few times. J is TRBJ2-1 and V is TRBV20-1; TRBD2 might be the D (5 bases). In germline, CDR1 is DFQATT, CDR2 SNEGSKA (reference sequence). V dropped 2 bases and J dropped 0 bases, with 17 bases sitting between them. CDR3 length: 17 amino acids. The CDR3 spells CSARRAGVRSSYNEQFF. The CDR3 coding sequence is TGCAGTGCTAGAAGGGCGGGTGTTCGGAGCTCCTACAATGAGCAGTTCTTC.

This clonotype has just a few counts. The gene calls are TRBV20-1 and TRBJ2-1, with 8 bases that match TRBD2. Germline lookup yields CDR1 DFQATT and CDR2 SNEGSKA (reference sequence). Unmatched junction bases numbered 12, after V lost 3 bases and J lost 8 bases. The CDR3 sequence is 15 residues long. CDR3 nucleotides: TGCAGTGCTAGGGGGACTAGAGGGGATTTTGATGAGCAGTTCTTC. It is translated as CSARGTRGDFDEQFF.

This clonotype was counted a few times. The rearrangement links TRBV20-1 to TRBJ2-7; the D gene is possibly TRBD1 (6 bases). The V end lost 0 bases, the J end lost 0 bases, and 15 bases lay between the germline ends. The germline V gene has CDR1 DFQATT and CDR2 SNEGSKA (reference sequence). The CDR3 runs to 16 residues. This chain's CDR3 is CSARDPGQRSSYEQYF. Written as DNA, the CDR3 is TGCAGTGCTAGAGACCCCGGACAGCGGTCCTCCTACGAGCAGTACTTC.

The chain couples TRBV6-2 or TRBV6-3 to TRBJ2-3; 7 bases line up with TRBD2. With V trimmed by 6 bases and J by 6 bases, 6 bases remained unmatched. This CDR3 has 13 residues. Germline V gene data show CDR1 as MNHEY and CDR2 as SVGEGT. For the CDR3, the DNA is TGTGCCAGCAGGACGGGGGGAGTGGATACGCAGTATTTT. It translates to CASRTGGVDTQYF.

A few counts support this clonotype. V and J are TRBV7-2 and TRBJ2-7, with D possibly matching TRBD1 (6 bases). The germline V gene has CDR1 SGHTA and CDR2 FQGNSA. The CDR3 spans 15 residues. V was cut by 0 bases and J by 1 base, with 10 bases left in between. Here the CDR3 reads CASSLAGRGSYEQYF. As DNA, the CDR3 is TGTGCCAGCAGCTTAGCGGGCAGGGGTTCCTACGAGCAGTACTTC.

This clonotype has only a few counts. This chain uses TRBV15 with TRBJ2-3, with 12 bases matching TRBD2. The trim removed 4 bases at V and 6 bases at J, leaving 5 bases unmatched. Germline V CDR1 and CDR2: LNHNV, YYDKDF (reference sequence). The CDR3 length is 15 residues. CDR3 protein: CATSTRLAGADTQYF. The CDR3 nucleotides read TGTGCCACCAGCACCCGACTAGCGGGGGCTGATACGCAGTATTTT.

The genes are TRBV6-1 and TRBJ1-2, with 11 bases lining up with TRBD1. The CDR3 runs to 15 residues. The V and J ends lost 5 bases and 4 bases, in that order; junction bases with no gene match: 6. Germline CDR1 reads MNHNS; CDR2 reads SASEGT. The CDR3 coding sequence is TGTGCCAGCAGTCCCGGACAGGGGGCCAGCTATGGCTACACCTTC. Its translation: CASSPGQGASYGYTF.

V is TRBV15 and J is TRBJ2-1, with 12 positions matching TRBD2. Germline-derived CDR1 and CDR2 are LNHNV and YYDKDF (reference sequence). V was clipped by 5 bases and J by 0 bases; unmatched bases: 8. The CDR3 is made up of 18 amino acids. The CDR3 coding sequence is TGTGCCACCAGCTCAACTAGCGGGAGGCCCAGCTCCTACAATGAGCAGTTCTTC. This encodes CATSSTSGRPSSYNEQFF.

Worth noting for this clonotype: This clone may be a read error of a much larger clone one base away. The V gene is TRBV28, the J gene TRBJ2-1, with 7 bases that match TRBD1. CDR1 is MDHEN, CDR2 SYDVKM, per germline. Trimming cost V 5 bases and J 6 bases; bases outside gene matches: 13. The CDR3 length is 16 residues. CDR3 sequence: CASSPKWGQLSNEQFF. The CDR3 DNA reads TGTGCCAGCAGTCCGAAGTGGGGACAGTTGAGCAATGAGCAGTTCTTC.

As to this clonotype: Its ends do not fully match the called genes, so a read error is possible. The genes are TRBV12-3 or TRBV12-4 and TRBJ2-2, with 9 bases fitting TRBD1. CDR3 length equals 16 residues. This chain's CDR3 is CASTENRGRNAGELFF. CDR3 in DNA: TGTGCCAGCACAGAAAACAGGGGGCGGAACGCCGGGGAGCTGTTTTTT.

In this sample, this clonotype turned up a few times. In DNA form, the CDR3 reads TGTGCCAGCAGCTGGGGTTCGGGGGGCATCTACGAGCAGTACTTC. Its protein product is CASSWGSGGIYEQYF. The rearrangement links TRBV7-2 to TRBJ2-7, with D possibly being TRBD2 (7 bases). Germline V lookup: CDR1 SGHTA, CDR2 FQGNSA. Trimming removed 4 bases at V and 3 bases at J, with 16 bases between. The CDR3 totals 15 residues.

The chain combines TRBV4-3 with TRBJ2-1, with 7 bases identical to TRBD2. Trimming cost V 0 bases and J 9 bases; bases outside gene matches: 5. The germline V gene has CDR1 LGHNA and CDR2 YSLEER. CDR3 size: 14 residues. The CDR3 protein is CASSQEGGAREQFF. CDR3 DNA sequence: TGCGCCAGCAGCCAAGAGGGAGGGGCTCGTGAGCAGTTCTTC.

This clonotype came up a few times. CDR3: CASSYSPQGANRGNIQYF. In DNA form, the CDR3 reads TGTGCCAGCAGTTACTCGCCCCAGGGGGCGAACAGGGGAAACATTCAGTACTTC. The V and J genes are TRBV6-5 and TRBJ2-4; 8 positions match TRBD1. This CDR3 spans 18 amino acids. V gave up 0 bases and J gave up 6 bases; unmatched junction bases: 13. In germline, CDR1 is MNHEY, CDR2 SVGAGI.

The chain joins TRBV12-3 or TRBV12-4 to TRBJ2-7; maybe TRBD2 (6 bases). The CDR3 is 15 residues long. V shed 1 base and J shed 4 bases, with 14 bases lying between them. This CDR3 reads CASSLGSEGFYEQYF. The CDR3 nucleotides are TGTGCCAGCAGTTTAGGCTCGGAGGGGTTTTACGAGCAGTACTTC.

This clonotype was found many times. This chain uses TRBV5-6 with TRBJ2-5; TRBD2 agrees at 11 bases. V shed 0 bases and J 7 bases; nucleotides not matched to a gene: 5. Per the germline V gene, CDR1 is SGHDT and CDR2 is YYEEEE. The CDR3 spans 15 residues. The CDR3 sequence: CASSLEGTSGGTQYF. CDR3 DNA sequence: TGTGCCAGCAGCTTGGAGGGGACTAGCGGAGGGACCCAGTACTTC.

Worth noting for this clonotype: A single base separates this from a much larger clone, so it may be a read error. V gene TRBV18 combines with J gene TRBJ2-3, with D perhaps TRBD1 (6 bases). The end of the DNA fits TRBJ1-5 better, so the J call may be wrong. CDR1 is KGHSH, CDR2 LQKENI, per germline. The CDR3 runs to 15 residues. The CDR3 loop is CASSPGTTSTDTQHF. CDR3 DNA sequence: TGTGCCAGCTCACCAGGGACAACTAGCACAGATACGCAGCATTTT.

The genes are TRBV11-2 and TRBJ1-6, with TRBD1 as a possible D gene (6 bases). Looked up from germline, CDR1 is SGHAT and CDR2 is FQNNGV. The CDR3 has 15 amino acids. Trimming pared 2 bases from V and 10 bases from J, leaving 15 bases between. The CDR3: CASSLSGGAISPLHF. The CDR3 coding sequence is TGTGCCAGCAGCTTATCTGGGGGCGCAATCTCACCCCTCCACTTT.

This chain uses TRBV20-1 with TRBJ2-7, with TRBD2 identical over 7 bases. CDR1 and CDR2 (germline): DFQATT, SNEGSKA (reference sequence). The V gene end was trimmed by 0 bases and the J gene end by 6 bases; junction bases not matched to a gene: 11. This CDR3 comprises 15 residues. CDR3 sequence (DNA): TGCAGTGCTAGAGATCTCGGAGGCGGGAGACGCGAGCAGTACTTC. Translated, it gives CSARDLGGGRREQYF.

V is TRBV27 and J is TRBJ2-1; 7 positions agree with TRBD2. V was pared by 0 bases and J by 5 bases, with 4 bases of the junction left unmatched. This CDR3 is built from 15 residues. From germline, CDR1 is MNHEY and CDR2 SMNVEV (reference sequence). The CDR3 sequence is CASSLSPSGDNEQFF. The CDR3 DNA reads as TGTGCCAGCAGTTTATCGCCTAGCGGAGACAATGAGCAGTTCTTC.